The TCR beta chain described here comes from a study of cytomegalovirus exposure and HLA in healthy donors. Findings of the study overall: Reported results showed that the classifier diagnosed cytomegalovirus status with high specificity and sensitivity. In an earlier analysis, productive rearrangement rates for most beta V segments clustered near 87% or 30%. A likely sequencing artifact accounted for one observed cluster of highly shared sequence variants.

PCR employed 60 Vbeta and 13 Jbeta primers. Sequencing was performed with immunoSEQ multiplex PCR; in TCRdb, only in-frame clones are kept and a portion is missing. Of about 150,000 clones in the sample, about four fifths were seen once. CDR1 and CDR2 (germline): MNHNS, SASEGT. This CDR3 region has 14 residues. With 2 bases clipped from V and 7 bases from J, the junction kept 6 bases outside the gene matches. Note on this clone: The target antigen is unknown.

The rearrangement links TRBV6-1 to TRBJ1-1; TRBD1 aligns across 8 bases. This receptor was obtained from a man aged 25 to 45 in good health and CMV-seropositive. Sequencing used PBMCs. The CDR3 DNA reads TGTGCCAGCAGTGAAAACTCCAGGGGGCTTGAAGCTTTCTTT. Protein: CASSENSRGLEAFF.